This T cell receptor (beta chain) was identified during a study of blood T cells in healthy people across ages. Donation came from healthy Caucasian individuals in Russia who were aged roughly 6 to 95. At least 6 million PBMCs were isolated per sample. A second roughly 6 to 11 cycle PCR used barcoded and J-beta primers. Each sample yielded at least 3 million CDR3-containing paired-end reads. Via MiXCR, TCRdb re-called the 5' RACE reads, giving one row per CDR3 protein. The sample contains roughly 1.5 million distinct CDR3 sequences, roughly 43% of which appear only once. On this clonotype itself: A read error is possible here, since a much larger clone lies one base away.

This TCR derives from a young woman in good health. Input material: blood.

The CDR3 protein is CASSVQGWDNEQFF. The CDR3 coding sequence is TGTGCCAGCAGCGTACAGGGTTGGGACAATGAGCAGTTCTTC. This sequence joins TRBV7-2 and TRBJ2-1; maybe TRBD1 (6 bases). With 5 bases removed from V and 5 bases from J, the gap between germline ends came to 13 bases. Germline values: CDR1 SGHTA, CDR2 FQGNSA. The CDR3 runs 14 residues.